This T cell receptor beta chain was obtained from a study of early T cells in non-severe SARS-CoV-2 infection. Study-wide context: Unpaired chains resulted from sequencing bulk RNA of unsorted whole blood. The study, taken as a whole, reports: There was a bias toward anti-spike CD8 responses in VDJdb matching, which missed private and CD4 specificities.

Per the germline V gene, CDR1 is DFQATT and CDR2 is SNEGSKA (reference sequence). V was shortened by 2 bases and J by 1 base, with 8 bases between the two germline ends. CDR3 size: 13 residues. Ten or more counts support this clonotype. Its antigen is still unknown. Tagging with unique molecular identifiers was applied to individual cDNA molecules. TCRdb fed the 5' RACE reads into MiXCR, producing one record per CDR3 protein. This sample carries approximately 39,000 distinct CDR3 sequences, roughly 6.8% of them seen once, and the ten largest clones take around 25%. The sequences come from whole blood, collected at baseline. The clonotype was recovered from an adult who was a healthcare worker with PCR-confirmed SARS-CoV-2 infection or an uninfected control (not recorded which). This chain connects TRBV20-1 to TRBJ1-1; D remains unclear. The CDR3: CSARPDGNTEAFF. The CDR3, as DNA: TGCAGTGCTAGACCGGACGGGAACACTGAAGCTTTCTTT.